A single sample is the source of the 20 T cell receptor beta chains below, sequenced in a study of lymphopenia after photon versus proton radiotherapy. Sequenced by immunoSEQ multiplex PCR; TCRdb stores in-frame clones only, minus some. Found here are 55,000 to 85,000 clones, 85% to 95% of them singletons; the top ten hold over 2%. Sequencing used peripheral blood, obtained from a patient treated with photon-based radiotherapy. All receptors derive from a woman in her thirties or forties with cholangiocarcinoma.

This rearrangement joins TRBV18 to TRBJ2-7; possibly TRBD1 for D (6 bases). This CDR3 has 13 amino acids. CDR1 is KGHSH and CDR2 is LQKENI in the germline V gene. The V and J ends lost 1 base and 6 bases respectively, with 10 bases between them. The DNA for the CDR3 is TGTGCCAGCTCACCACTTCAGGGGCTCGAGCAGTACTTC. This translates into CASSPLQGLEQYF.

This clone occurred once. V gene TRBV4-1 combines with J gene TRBJ2-7, with TRBD1 identical over 10 bases. The V gene's germline CDR1 is MGHRA and CDR2 YSYEKL. Germline trimming cut 1 base from V and 2 bases from J; bases unmatched to any gene: 5. This CDR3 has 16 amino acids. CDR3 amino acids: CASSQGGQGGAYEQYF. In nucleotides, the CDR3 is TGCGCCAGCAGCCAAGGAGGACAGGGGGGGGCCTACGAGCAGTACTTC.

The chain recombines TRBV5-4 with TRBJ1-2, with D uncertain. Per the germline V gene, CDR1 is SGHNT and CDR2 is YYREEE (reference sequence). V was cut by 4 bases and J by 4 bases, with 20 bases left in between. This CDR3 has 16 amino acids. The chain's CDR3 is CASSRLSSQPIYGYTF. The CDR3 DNA reads TGTGCCAGCAGCCGCCTTAGCTCACAACCGATCTATGGCTACACCTTC.

Turning to this clone: This specimen includes other DNA sequences encoding the same CDR3. The rearrangement uses TRBV5-4 and TRBJ1-1, with D possibly being TRBD1 (5 bases). This CDR3 region has 13 residues. V lost 3 bases, J lost 4 bases, and 10 bases lay in between. CDR1 SGHNT and CDR2 YYREEE come from the germline V gene (reference sequence). Written as DNA, the CDR3 is TGTGCCAGCAGCTCAGACAGACGCACTGAAGCTTTCTTT. Amino acids: CASSSDRRTEAFF.

The chain employs TRBV2 and TRBJ2-1, with 10 nucleotides matching TRBD1. With 5 bases clipped from V and 6 bases from J, the junction kept 4 bases outside the gene matches. The CDR3 is 14 residues long. Germline V lookup: CDR1 SNHLY, CDR2 FYNNEI. The CDR3 DNA reads TGTGCCAGCAGTACTGACAGGGGGCGCAATGAGCAGTTCTTC. Translated, it gives CASSTDRGRNEQFF.

The V and J genes are TRBV11-2 and TRBJ2-1, with no clear D. This CDR3 region has 11 residues. CDR1 is SGHAT and CDR2 is FQNNGV in the germline V gene. Trimming left V 2 bases short and J 6 bases short, with 2 bases between. The CDR3 region is CASSLLNEQFF. In DNA, the CDR3 is TGTGCCAGCAGCTTACTCAATGAGCAGTTCTTC.

The chain links TRBV7-9 to TRBJ2-3, with 7 bases fitting TRBD1. In germline, CDR1 is SEHNR, CDR2 FQNEAQ (reference sequence). Trimming took 4 bases from V and 4 from J; bases not matched to a gene: 5. The CDR3 is 14 residues long. CDR3 residues: CASSSGQEPDTQYF. The CDR3, as DNA: TGTGCCAGCAGCTCAGGACAGGAGCCAGATACGCAGTATTTT.

The chain couples TRBV29-1 to TRBJ2-1; D remains unclear. Germline-derived CDR1 and CDR2 are SQVTM and ANQGSEA. CDR3 length: 12 residues. V shed 3 bases and J shed 8 bases, with 11 bases lying between them. Here the CDR3 reads CSVDGSSDEQFF. As DNA, the CDR3 is TGCAGCGTTGATGGTTCGTCGGATGAGCAGTTCTTC.

This CDR3 is CASSQDGTRGEQYF. CDR3 nucleotide sequence: TGCGCCAGCAGCCAAGACGGGACCCGCGGGGAGCAGTACTTC. V usage is TRBV4-1 and J usage is TRBJ2-7, with D perhaps matching TRBD1 or TRBD2 (5 bases each). Trimming pared 0 bases from V and 7 bases from J, leaving 13 bases between. The CDR3 totals 14 residues. CDR1 MGHRA and CDR2 YSYEKL come from the germline V gene.

The genes are TRBV6-5 and TRBJ1-3; D remains unclear. This CDR3 is 14 amino acids long. Germline lookup yields CDR1 MNHEY and CDR2 SVGAGI. V was clipped by 0 bases and J by 4 bases, with 7 bases between them. The DNA for the CDR3 is TGTGCCAGCAGTTACTCGGGCGTGGGAAACACCATATATTTT. It encodes CASSYSGVGNTIYF.

The chain employs TRBV7-9 and TRBJ2-7, with TRBD1 identical over 9 bases. The CDR3 loop spans 14 amino acids. CDR1 is SEHNR, CDR2 FQNEAQ, per germline (reference sequence). The V gene end was trimmed by 5 bases and the J gene end by 3 bases; junction bases not matched to a gene: 5. Here the CDR3 reads CASSPGTGIYEQYF. For the CDR3, the DNA is TGTGCCAGCAGCCCCGGGACAGGGATCTACGAGCAGTACTTC.

The V call is TRBV27, the J call TRBJ2-7, with 9 bases lining up with TRBD2. The CDR3 runs to 15 residues. The junction had 6 bases not matched to a gene; V was cut back by 0 bases and J by 6 bases. Germline V lookup: CDR1 MNHEY, CDR2 SMNVEV (reference sequence). CDR3 DNA sequence: TGTGCCAGCAGTTTATCGCCTAGCGGGGAGGGCGAGCAGTACTTC. Its protein product is CASSLSPSGEGEQYF.

The V call is TRBV4-1, the J call TRBJ1-4, with a weak D call TRBD1 (5 bases). V was pared by 0 bases and J by 5 bases, with 13 bases between. In germline, CDR1 is MGHRA, CDR2 YSYEKL. This CDR3 is 16 amino acids long. The CDR3 spells CASSQESETVNEKLFF. The CDR3 bases are TGCGCCAGCAGCCAAGAATCGGAGACAGTGAATGAAAAACTGTTTTTT.

The chain has TRBV27 and TRBJ1-2, with no clear D. Trimming shortened V by 2 bases and J by 0 bases, and 4 bases separated the two germline ends. This CDR3 comprises 13 residues. Germline CDR1 MNHEY, CDR2 SMNVEV (reference sequence). In DNA form, the CDR3 reads TGTGCCAGCAGTTTAAACTCTAACTATGGCTACACCTTC. Amino acids: CASSLNSNYGYTF.

The gene calls are TRBV5-6 and TRBJ2-7, with D maybe TRBD2 (6 bases). This CDR3 spans 16 amino acids. Trimming removed 4 bases from V and 5 bases from J, with 22 bases in between. Germline CDR1 is SGHDT and CDR2 is YYEEEE. DNA for the CDR3: TGTGCCAGCAGCGCAGGGCTTTCCGGGAGTCTCAACGAGCAGTACTTC. Protein product: CASSAGLSGSLNEQYF. Looking up the rest from reference TRBV5-6 and TRBJ2-7 gives the full variable domain: DAGVTQSPTHLIKTRGQQVTLRCSPKSGHDTVSWYQQALGQGPQFIFQYYEEEERQRGNFPDRFSGHQFPNYSSELNVNALLLGDSALYLCASSAGLSGSLNEQYFGPGTRLTVT.

This chain uses TRBV6-5 with TRBJ2-3; 9 bases are shared with TRBD2. Trimming removed 1 base from V and 4 bases from J; junction bases left unmatched: 3. Per the germline V gene, CDR1 is MNHEY and CDR2 is SVGAGI. The CDR3 has 15 amino acids. In DNA form, the CDR3 reads TGTGCCAGCAGTTACTTAGCGGGAGTTGCAGATACGCAGTATTTT. Translating it yields CASSYLAGVADTQYF.

This chain uses TRBV19 with TRBJ2-7; D might be TRBD2 (6 bases). The germline V and J ends were trimmed by 6 bases and 3 bases, with 12 bases remaining between them. The germline gives CDR1 LNHDA, CDR2 SQIVND (reference sequence). This CDR3 contains 13 residues. The CDR3 DNA reads TGTGCCAGTAGCCGCGGGGACCTCTACGAGCAGTACTTC. Protein sequence: CASSRGDLYEQYF.

This chain uses TRBV2 with TRBJ1-3, with 9 bases identical to TRBD1. V lost 6 bases to trimming and J lost 4 bases; unmatched junction nucleotides: 4. The CDR3 has 14 residues. Germline loops: CDR1 SNHLY, CDR2 FYNNEI. This chain's CDR3 is CASRAGQGGNTIYF. The CDR3 bases are TGTGCCAGCAGGGCGGGACAGGGAGGAAACACCATATATTTT.

The genes are TRBV19 and TRBJ1-5, with unresolved D. Germline loops: CDR1 LNHDA, CDR2 SQIVND (reference sequence). The CDR3 runs to 16 residues. With 0 bases removed from V and 7 bases from J, the gap between germline ends came to 16 bases. The CDR3 coding sequence is TGTGCCAGTAGTATAGATCGACTGGGAGCTGGGCAGCCCCAGCATTTT. Encoded protein: CASSIDRLGAGQPQHF. The whole variable domain, remainder taken from reference TRBV19 and TRBJ1-5, is DGGITQSPKYLFRKEGQNVTLSCEQNLNHDAMYWYRQDPGQGLRLIYYSQIVNDFQKGDIAEGYSVSREKKESFPLTVTSAQKNPTAFYLCASSIDRLGAGQPQHFGDGTRLSIL.

The V call is TRBV9, the J call TRBJ2-3, with D possibly being TRBD1 or TRBD2 (6 bases each). Germline V gene lookup returns CDR1 SGDLS and CDR2 YYNGEE. The V gene lost 4 bases and the J gene lost 4 bases, with 13 bases spanning the gap. This CDR3 is built from 14 residues. In DNA, the CDR3 is TGTGCCAGCAGCCCAGGGGACTCCTCAGATACGCAGTATTTT. Protein sequence: CASSPGDSSDTQYF.